Listed below are T cell receptor beta chains from one sample, sequenced in a study of blood T cell repertoires in COVID-19. Here immunoSEQ multiplex PCR was the method, and the copy in TCRdb shows in-frame clones only, minus some. The table lists over 300,000 clones, 90% of them singletons. The sample comprised peripheral blood. These receptors were taken from a man aged 18 to 29 with active or convalescent COVID-19. The CDR3 runs from the conserved cysteine through the conserved F or W. Each record gives: V gene, clone size, J gene, D gene, CDR3 DNA, CDR3 protein. A D gene is named only where the DNA matches it firmly. Only part of the rows carry a size: once, few, many, or a class if the clone is expanded.

TRBV5-1	.	TRBJ2-7	.	TGCGCCAGCAGCGCTGGACGGACTTCCTACGAGCAGTACTTC	CASSAGRTSYEQYF
TRBV19	.	TRBJ1-2	TRBD1	TGTGCCAGTAGTACCGGAAGACAGGGGAAGGATAACTATGGCTACACCTTC	CASSTGRQGKDNYGYTF
TRBV29-1	once	TRBJ2-7	TRBD1	TGCAGCGTTGAAACCTCGGACAGGACCTACGAGCAGTACTTC	CSVETSDRTYEQYF
TRBV29-1	.	TRBJ2-6	TRBD1	TGCAGCGTTGAAGAACGTGGACAGGGGGTGGTCAACGTCCTGACTTTC	CSVEERGQGVVNVLTF
TRBV7-9	.	TRBJ2-7	TRBD1	TGTGCCAGCGAAACAGGACAGGGGGTATACGAGCAGTACTTC	CASETGQGVYEQYF
TRBV7-9	.	TRBJ2-1	TRBD1	TGTGCCAGCGGACAGGGAGATGAGCAGTTCTTC	CASGQGDEQFF
TRBV6-5	.	TRBJ1-2	.	TGTGCCAGCACAAGGACGGCGGTAGGGGGATATGGCTACACCTTC	CASTRTAVGGYGYTF
TRBV6-2/TRBV6-3	.	TRBJ2-5	TRBD2	TGTGCCAGCAGTATCGATCCGGGACTAGAATCCGAGACCCAGTACTTC	CASSIDPGLESETQYF
TRBV9	.	TRBJ2-5	TRBD2	TGTGCCAGCAGCGTAACACTAGCGGGGGGGCCACAAGAGACCCAGTACTTC	CASSVTLAGGPQETQYF
TRBV27	.	TRBJ1-2	.	TGTGCCAGCTCCCGGAGGAGCAACTATGGCTACACCTTC	CASSRRSNYGYTF
TRBV5-1	.	TRBJ1-1	TRBD1	TGCGCCAGCAGCCTGGCGGACAGGACGAACACTGAAGCTTTCTTT	CASSLADRTNTEAFF
TRBV5-1	.	TRBJ2-1	TRBD2	TGCGCCAGCAGCTTGTTTAGGACTAGCGGGAGAGAAGACAATGAGCAGTTCTTC	CASSLFRTSGREDNEQFF
TRBV4-1	.	TRBJ1-6	TRBD1	TGCGCCAGCAGCCAAGAAGGACAGGGATACTCACCCCTCCACTTT	CASSQEGQGYSPLHF
TRBV24-1	.	TRBJ1-4	TRBD1	TGTGCCACCAGTGATTCGACAGGGAGCGATGAAAAACTGTTTTTT	CATSDSTGSDEKLFF